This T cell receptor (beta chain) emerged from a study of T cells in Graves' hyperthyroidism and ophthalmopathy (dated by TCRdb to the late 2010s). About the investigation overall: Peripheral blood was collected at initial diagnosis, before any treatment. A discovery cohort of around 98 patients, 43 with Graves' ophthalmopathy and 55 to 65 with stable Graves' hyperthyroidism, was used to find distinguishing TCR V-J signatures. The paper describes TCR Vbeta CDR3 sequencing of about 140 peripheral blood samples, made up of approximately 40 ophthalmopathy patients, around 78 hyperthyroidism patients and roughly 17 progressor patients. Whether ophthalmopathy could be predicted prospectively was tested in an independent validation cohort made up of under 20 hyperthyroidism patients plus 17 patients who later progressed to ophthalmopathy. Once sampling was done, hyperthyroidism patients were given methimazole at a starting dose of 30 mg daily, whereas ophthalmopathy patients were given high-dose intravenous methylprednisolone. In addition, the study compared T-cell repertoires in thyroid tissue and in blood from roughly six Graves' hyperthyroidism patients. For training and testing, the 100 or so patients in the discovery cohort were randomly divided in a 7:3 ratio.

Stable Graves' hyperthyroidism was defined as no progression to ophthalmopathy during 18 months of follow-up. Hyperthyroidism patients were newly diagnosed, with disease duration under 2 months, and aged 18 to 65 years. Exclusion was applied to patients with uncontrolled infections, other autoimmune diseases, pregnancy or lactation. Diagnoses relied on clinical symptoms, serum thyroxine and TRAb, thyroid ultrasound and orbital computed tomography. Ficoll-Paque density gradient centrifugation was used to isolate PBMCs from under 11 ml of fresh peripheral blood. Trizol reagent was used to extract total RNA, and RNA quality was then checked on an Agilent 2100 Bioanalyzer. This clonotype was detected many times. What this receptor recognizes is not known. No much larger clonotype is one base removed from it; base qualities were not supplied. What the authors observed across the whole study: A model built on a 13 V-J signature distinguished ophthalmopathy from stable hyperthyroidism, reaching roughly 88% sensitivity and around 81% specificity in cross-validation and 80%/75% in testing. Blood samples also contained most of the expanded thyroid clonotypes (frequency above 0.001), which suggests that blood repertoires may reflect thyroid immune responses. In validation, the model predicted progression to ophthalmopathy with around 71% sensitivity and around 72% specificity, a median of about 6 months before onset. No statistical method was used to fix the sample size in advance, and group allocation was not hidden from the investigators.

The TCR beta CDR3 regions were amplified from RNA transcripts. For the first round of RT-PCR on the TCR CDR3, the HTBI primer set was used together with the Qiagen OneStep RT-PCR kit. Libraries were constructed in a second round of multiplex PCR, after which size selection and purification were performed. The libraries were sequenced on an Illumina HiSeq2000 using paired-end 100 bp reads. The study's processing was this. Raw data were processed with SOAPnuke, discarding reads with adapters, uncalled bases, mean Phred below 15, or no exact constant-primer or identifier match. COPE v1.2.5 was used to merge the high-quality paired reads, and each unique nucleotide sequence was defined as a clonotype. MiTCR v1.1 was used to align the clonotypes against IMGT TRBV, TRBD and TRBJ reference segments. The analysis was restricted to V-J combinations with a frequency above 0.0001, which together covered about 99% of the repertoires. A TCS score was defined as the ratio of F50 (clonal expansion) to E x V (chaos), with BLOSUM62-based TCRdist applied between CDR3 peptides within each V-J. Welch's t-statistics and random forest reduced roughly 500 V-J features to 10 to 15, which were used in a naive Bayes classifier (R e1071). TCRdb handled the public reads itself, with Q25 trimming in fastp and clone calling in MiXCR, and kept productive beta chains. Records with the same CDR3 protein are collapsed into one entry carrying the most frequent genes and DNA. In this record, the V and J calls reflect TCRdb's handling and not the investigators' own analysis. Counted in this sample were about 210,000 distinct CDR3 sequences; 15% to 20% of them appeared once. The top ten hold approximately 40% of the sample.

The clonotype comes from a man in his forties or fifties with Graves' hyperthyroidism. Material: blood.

The CDR3 protein is CSASFDLIGSYEQYF. The DNA reads TGCAGTGCTAGTTTCGATCTGATCGGCTCCTACGAGCAGTACTTC. The chain was built from TRBV20-1 and TRBJ2-7, with the D gene not clear enough to name. Trimming removed 3 bases from V and 0 bases from J, leaving 15 bases between the germline ends. From the cysteine up to the phenylalanine, the CDR3 has a length of 15 residues. The CDR3 DNA has 45 bases and is translated from base 1. CDR1 and CDR2, looked up from the germline V gene (reference sequence), are DFQATT and SNEGSKA.